This T cell receptor (beta chain) was retrieved from a study of blood T cell repertoires in COVID-19. Clones were sequenced by immunoSEQ multiplex PCR, and TCRdb holds only the in-frame ones, with some missing. The sample consists of tens of thousands of clones, roughly 80% of them appearing once. This clone was recorded a few times. The source is a man aged 50-59 years with COVID-19, enrolled during active disease. The sequencing input was peripheral blood.

The CDR3 DNA is TGTGCCAGCAGCTTAGACAGCGGGGGGCGAGGGGAGCAGTTCTTC. Protein sequence: CASSLDSGGRGEQFF. The chain has TRBV11-2 and TRBJ2-1; 9 positions agree with TRBD2. The trim removed 0 bases at V and 10 bases at J, leaving 7 bases unmatched. The CDR3 has 15 amino acids. Germline V gives CDR1 SGHAT, CDR2 FQNNGV.